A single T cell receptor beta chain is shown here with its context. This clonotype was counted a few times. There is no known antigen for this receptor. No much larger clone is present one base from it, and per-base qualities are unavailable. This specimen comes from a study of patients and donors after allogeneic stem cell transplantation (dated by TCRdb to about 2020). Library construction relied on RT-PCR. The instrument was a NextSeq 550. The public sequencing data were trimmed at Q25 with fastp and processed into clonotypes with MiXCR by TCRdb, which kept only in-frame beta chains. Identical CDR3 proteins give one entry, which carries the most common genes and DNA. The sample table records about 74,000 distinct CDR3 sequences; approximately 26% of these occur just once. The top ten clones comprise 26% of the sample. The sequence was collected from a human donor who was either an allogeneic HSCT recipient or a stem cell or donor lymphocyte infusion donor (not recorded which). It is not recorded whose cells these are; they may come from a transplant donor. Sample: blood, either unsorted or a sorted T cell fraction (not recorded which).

The DNA sequence follows: TGTGCCAGCAGCTCAACAGGGGAAGGGTATGGCTACACCTTC. This gives the protein CASSSTGEGYGYTF. Recombination joined TRBV12-3 or TRBV12-4 with TRBJ1-2, and TRBD1 matches 7 of the central bases. Ends trimmed: V by 6 bases, J by 5 bases; bases unmatched to a gene: 9. Spanning cysteine to phenylalanine, the CDR3 consists of 14 amino acids. CDR3 DNA is the only sequence kept; it has 42 bases, read in frame from the first base.